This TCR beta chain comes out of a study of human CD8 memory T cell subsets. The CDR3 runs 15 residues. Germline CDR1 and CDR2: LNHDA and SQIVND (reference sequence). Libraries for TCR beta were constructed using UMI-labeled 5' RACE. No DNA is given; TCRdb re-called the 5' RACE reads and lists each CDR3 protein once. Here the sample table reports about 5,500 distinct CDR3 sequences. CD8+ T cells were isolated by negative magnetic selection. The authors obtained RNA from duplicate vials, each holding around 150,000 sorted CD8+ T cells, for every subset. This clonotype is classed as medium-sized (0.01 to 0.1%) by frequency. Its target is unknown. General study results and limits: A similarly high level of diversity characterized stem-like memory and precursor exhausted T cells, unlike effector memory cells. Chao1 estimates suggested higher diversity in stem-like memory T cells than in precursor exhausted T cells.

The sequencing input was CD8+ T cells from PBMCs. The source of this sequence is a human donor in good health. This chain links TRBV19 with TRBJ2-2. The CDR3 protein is CASSWATASTGELFF.